A single sample gave rise to the 16 T cell receptor beta chains below, sequenced in a study of T cells expressing NK-cell markers. TCRdb reprocessed the 5' RACE reads, keeping one entry per CDR3 protein, no DNA. The sample totals about 30,000 distinct CDR3 sequences. Sequencing input: blood T cells: a sorted CD56 or NKG2C T cell subset, CD4+ or CD8+ T cells, or bulk PBMC T cells (not recorded which). These TCRs come from a woman between 18 and 75 years old in good health.

V usage is TRBV20-1 and J usage is TRBJ2-7; the TRBD1 assignment by TCRdb is unverifiable without DNA. The length of the CDR3 is 14 residues. CDR1 DFQATT and CDR2 SNEGSKA come from the germline V gene (reference sequence). CDR3 protein: CSARVLGVTYEQYF.

This chain links TRBV7-9 with TRBJ1-2; lacking DNA, the TRBD1 call made by TCRdb goes unchecked. The CDR3 has 12 residues. CDR1 and CDR2 from the germline V gene are SEHNR and FQNEAQ (reference sequence). CDR3 region: CASSPSGGGYTF.

The chain links TRBV4-2 to TRBJ2-6; TCRdb returns TRBD1, unconfirmable since there is no DNA. The CDR3 loop spans 18 amino acids. Germline CDR1 LGHNA, CDR2 YNFKEQ. The CDR3 loop reads CASSQEVVGVTGANVLTF.

This chain connects TRBV27 to TRBJ2-7; no DNA is available, so the TRBD2 call from TCRdb remains unchecked. CDR1 is MNHEY, CDR2 SMNVEV, per germline (reference sequence). The CDR3 has 14 amino acids. The CDR3: CASRPPGPSYEQYF.

V gene TRBV2 combines with J gene TRBJ2-7; checking the TCRdb D call of TRBD2 is not possible without DNA. Germline V gives CDR1 SNHLY, CDR2 FYNNEI. The CDR3 runs 14 residues. CDR3 region: CARDLGTSHYEQYF.

This chain joins TRBV9 and TRBJ2-3; the TRBD2 assignment by TCRdb is unverifiable without DNA. This CDR3 contains 17 residues. Germline values: CDR1 SGDLS, CDR2 YYNGEE. The CDR3 region is CASSHSLQRGTTDTQYF.

The chain employs TRBV10-3 and TRBJ1-2. The germline gives CDR1 ENHRY, CDR2 SYGVKD. The CDR3 extends over 11 amino acids. The chain's CDR3 is CAISEATGYTF.

The chain recombines TRBV12-3 or TRBV12-4 with TRBJ2-3; TCRdb picks TRBD1, but there is no DNA to check that call. This CDR3 spans 13 amino acids. CDR3 sequence: CASRGQDTDTQYF.

The chain recombines TRBV5-1 with TRBJ2-3. CDR1 and CDR2 (germline): SGHRS, YFSETQ. The CDR3 is 13 residues long. CDR3: CASSLSDTDTQYF.

The rearrangement uses TRBV4-2 and TRBJ2-7; the TRBD1 assignment by TCRdb is unverifiable without DNA. Germline CDR1 reads LGHNA; CDR2 reads YNFKEQ. The CDR3 runs 15 residues. Here the CDR3 reads CASRQEGTVTYEQYF.

The J gene is TRBJ2-5, the V gene TRBV12-3 or TRBV12-4; TCRdb outputs TRBD1, but without DNA this stays unchecked. CDR3 length: 15 amino acids. The chain's CDR3 is CASSLRQGVEETQYF.

The rearrangement joins TRBV27 to TRBJ2-5; the TRBD1 assignment by TCRdb is unverifiable without DNA. The CDR3 has 16 amino acids. The germline CDR1 and CDR2 sequences are MNHEY and SMNVEV (reference sequence). CDR3 sequence: CASSFIAGRGQETQYF.

V usage is TRBV7-6 and J usage is TRBJ1-6; the TCRdb call, TRBD1, lacks DNA for checking. Germline V gene lookup returns CDR1 SGHVS and CDR2 FNYEAQ. This CDR3 has 15 amino acids. The CDR3 sequence: CASSLGTGRRSPLHF.

This chain links TRBV6-4 with TRBJ2-1; TCRdb designates TRBD2, a call that cannot be tested without DNA. The germline gives CDR1 MRHNA, CDR2 SNTAGT. This CDR3 contains 13 residues. CDR3 loop: CASSDSGRNEQFF.

The gene calls are TRBV5-1 and TRBJ2-3; without DNA, the TCRdb call of TRBD1 cannot be checked. This CDR3 comprises 13 residues. Germline-derived CDR1 and CDR2 are SGHRS and YFSETQ. CDR3 protein: CASSFRGSDTQYF.

The chain joins TRBV5-1 to TRBJ2-5; TCRdb names TRBD2, which stays unverified in the absence of DNA. Germline CDR1 SGHRS, CDR2 YFSETQ. The CDR3 is made up of 17 amino acids. CDR3 region: CASSFVSTREVTETQYF.